This T cell receptor (beta chain) derives from a study of shared clonotypes between healthy human individuals. Turning to this clone: What it binds is not known.

Study-wide results and caveats: Clonotype sharing among donors was thought likely to change with sequencing depth.

At the deep level, the assay was run. Assay used: immunoSEQ multiplex PCR; TCRdb lists only in-frame clones, some missing. The repertoire holds 2,500,000 or so clones, with roughly 92% as singletons. CDR3 size: 17 residues. Germline V gene lookup returns CDR1 ENHRY and CDR2 SYGVKD. V lost 6 bases, J lost 1 base, and 21 bases lay in between. The specimen was naive CD4+ T cells sorted from blood. Regarding subset: CD45RA+ positively selected. This receptor was obtained from a man aged 18 to 30 in good health. The V and J genes are TRBV10-3 and TRBJ1-1; tentative D call: TRBD1 (5 bases). Here the CDR3 reads CAISLGPIGTSNTEAFF. For the CDR3, the DNA is TGTGCCATCAGCCTCGGTCCTATCGGGACGTCGAACACTGAAGCTTTCTTT.